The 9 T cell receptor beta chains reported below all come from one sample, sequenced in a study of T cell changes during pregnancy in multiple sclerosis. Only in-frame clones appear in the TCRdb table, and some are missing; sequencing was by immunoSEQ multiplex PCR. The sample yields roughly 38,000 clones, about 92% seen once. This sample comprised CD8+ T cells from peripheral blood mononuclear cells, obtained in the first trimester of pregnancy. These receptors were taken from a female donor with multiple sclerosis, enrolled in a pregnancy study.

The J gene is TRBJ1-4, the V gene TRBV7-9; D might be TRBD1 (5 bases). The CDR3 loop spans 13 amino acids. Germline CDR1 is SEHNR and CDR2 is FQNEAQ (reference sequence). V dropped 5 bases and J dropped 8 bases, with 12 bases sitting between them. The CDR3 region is CASSPDSREKLFF. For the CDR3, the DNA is TGTGCCAGCAGCCCCGACAGTAGGGAAAAACTGTTTTTT.

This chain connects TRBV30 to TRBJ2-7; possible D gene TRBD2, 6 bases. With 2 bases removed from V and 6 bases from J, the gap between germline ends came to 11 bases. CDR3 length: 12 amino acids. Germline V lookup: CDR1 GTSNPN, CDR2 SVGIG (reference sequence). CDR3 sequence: CAWSYGRIEQYF. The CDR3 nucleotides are TGTGCCTGGAGTTACGGGAGAATCGAGCAGTACTTC.

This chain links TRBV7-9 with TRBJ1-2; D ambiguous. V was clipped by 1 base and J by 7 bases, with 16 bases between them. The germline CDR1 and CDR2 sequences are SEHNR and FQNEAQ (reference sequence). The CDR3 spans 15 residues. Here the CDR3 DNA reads TGTGCCAGCAGCTTAGTATCGATGGCCCCCAGTGGCTACACCTTC. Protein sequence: CASSLVSMAPSGYTF.

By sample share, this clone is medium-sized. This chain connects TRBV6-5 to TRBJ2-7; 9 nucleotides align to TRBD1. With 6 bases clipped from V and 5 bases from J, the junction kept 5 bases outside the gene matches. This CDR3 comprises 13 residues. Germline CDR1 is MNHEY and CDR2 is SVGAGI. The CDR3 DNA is TGTGCCAGCAGGGGCAGGACAGGGGACGAGCAGTACTTC. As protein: CASRGRTGDEQYF.

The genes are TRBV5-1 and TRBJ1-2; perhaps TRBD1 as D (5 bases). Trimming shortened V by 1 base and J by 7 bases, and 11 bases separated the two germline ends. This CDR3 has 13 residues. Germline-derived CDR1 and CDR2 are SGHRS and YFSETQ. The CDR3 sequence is CASSLLGGGGYTF. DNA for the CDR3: TGCGCCAGCAGCTTGCTGGGGGGAGGTGGCTACACCTTC.

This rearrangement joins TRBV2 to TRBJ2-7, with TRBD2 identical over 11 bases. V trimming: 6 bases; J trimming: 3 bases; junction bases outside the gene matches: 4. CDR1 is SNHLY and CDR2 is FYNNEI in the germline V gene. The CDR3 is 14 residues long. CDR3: CASSQLAGDYEQYF. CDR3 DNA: TGTGCCAGCAGCCAACTAGCGGGAGACTACGAGCAGTACTTC. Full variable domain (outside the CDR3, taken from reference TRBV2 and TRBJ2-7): EPEVTQTPSHQVTQMGQEVILRCVPISNHLYFYWYRQILGQKVEFLVSFYNNEISEKSEIFDDQFSVERPDGSNFTLKIRSTKLEDSAMYFCASSQLAGDYEQYFGPGTRLTVT.

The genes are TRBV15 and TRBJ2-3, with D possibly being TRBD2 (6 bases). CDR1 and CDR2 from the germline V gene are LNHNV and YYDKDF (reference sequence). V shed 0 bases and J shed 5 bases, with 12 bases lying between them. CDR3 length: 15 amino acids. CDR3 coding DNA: TGTGCCACCAGCAGAGACCGGGAGTGGATAGATACGCAGTATTTT. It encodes CATSRDREWIDTQYF.

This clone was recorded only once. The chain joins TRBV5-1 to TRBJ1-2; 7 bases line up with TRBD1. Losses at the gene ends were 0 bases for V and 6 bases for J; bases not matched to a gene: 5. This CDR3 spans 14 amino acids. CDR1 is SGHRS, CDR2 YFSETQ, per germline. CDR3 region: CASSLEQGTDGYTF. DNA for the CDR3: TGCGCCAGCAGCTTGGAACAGGGGACGGATGGCTACACCTTC.

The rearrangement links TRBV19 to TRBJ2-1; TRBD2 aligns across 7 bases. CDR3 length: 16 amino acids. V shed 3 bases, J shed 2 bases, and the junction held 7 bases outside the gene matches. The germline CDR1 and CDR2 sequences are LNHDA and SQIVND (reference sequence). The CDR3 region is CASSIAPSGAYNEQFF. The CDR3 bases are TGTGCCAGTAGTATTGCCCCTAGCGGAGCCTACAATGAGCAGTTCTTC.